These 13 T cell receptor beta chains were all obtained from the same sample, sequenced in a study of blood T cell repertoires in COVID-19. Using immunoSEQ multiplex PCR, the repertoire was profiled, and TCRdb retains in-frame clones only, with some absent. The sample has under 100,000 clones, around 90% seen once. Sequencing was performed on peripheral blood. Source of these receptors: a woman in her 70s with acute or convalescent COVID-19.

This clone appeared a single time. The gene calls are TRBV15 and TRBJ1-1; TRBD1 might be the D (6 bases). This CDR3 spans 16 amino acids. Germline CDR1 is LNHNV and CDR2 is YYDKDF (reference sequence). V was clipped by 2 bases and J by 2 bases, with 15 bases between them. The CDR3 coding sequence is TGTGCCACCAGCAGAATATACGGACAGTCCAACACTGAAGCTTTCTTT. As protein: CATSRIYGQSNTEAFF.

Written as DNA, the CDR3 is TGTGCCAGCAGTCGGTCCCGGAACACCGGGGAGCTGTTTTTT. It encodes CASSRSRNTGELFF. This chain joins TRBV6-4 and TRBJ2-2; no firm D call. Germline V gene data show CDR1 as MRHNA and CDR2 as SNTAGT. CDR3 length equals 14 residues. Trimming cost V 5 bases and J 1 base, with 8 bases left between them.

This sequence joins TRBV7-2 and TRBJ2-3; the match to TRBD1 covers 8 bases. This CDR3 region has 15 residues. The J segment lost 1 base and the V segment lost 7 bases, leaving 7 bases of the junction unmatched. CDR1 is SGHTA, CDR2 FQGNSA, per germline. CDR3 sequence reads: CASMPGGAGTDTQYF. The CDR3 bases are TGTGCCAGCATGCCAGGGGGCGCGGGCACAGATACGCAGTATTTT.

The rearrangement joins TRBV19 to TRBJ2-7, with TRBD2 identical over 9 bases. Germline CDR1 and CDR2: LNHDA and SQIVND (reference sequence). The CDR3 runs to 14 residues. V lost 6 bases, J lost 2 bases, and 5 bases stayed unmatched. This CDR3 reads CASRGGRGPYEQYF. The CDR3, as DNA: TGTGCCAGTAGAGGCGGGAGGGGGCCCTACGAGCAGTACTTC.

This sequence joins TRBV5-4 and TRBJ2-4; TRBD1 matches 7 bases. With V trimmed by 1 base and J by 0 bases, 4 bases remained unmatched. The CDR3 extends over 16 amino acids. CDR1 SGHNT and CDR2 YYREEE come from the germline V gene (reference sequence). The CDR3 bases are TGTGCCAGCAGCTTGCCCGGACAGGAAGCCAAAAACATTCAGTACTTC. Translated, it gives CASSLPGQEAKNIQYF.

The CDR3 region has the DNA TGTGCCAGCAGTCCGCAAGGGGGCGGCGTCAATCAGCCCCAGCATTTT. It translates to CASSPQGGGVNQPQHF. The chain combines TRBV6-6 with TRBJ1-5; 7 bases map to TRBD1. With 5 bases clipped from V and 3 bases from J, the junction kept 10 bases outside the gene matches. The CDR3 covers 16 residues. Germline loops: CDR1 MNHNY, CDR2 SVGAGI (reference sequence).

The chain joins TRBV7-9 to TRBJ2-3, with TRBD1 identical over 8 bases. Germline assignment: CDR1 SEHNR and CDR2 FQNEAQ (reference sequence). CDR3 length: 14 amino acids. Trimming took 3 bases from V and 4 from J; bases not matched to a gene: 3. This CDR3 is CASSFKTGADTQYF. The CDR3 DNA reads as TGTGCCAGCAGCTTTAAGACAGGGGCAGATACGCAGTATTTT.

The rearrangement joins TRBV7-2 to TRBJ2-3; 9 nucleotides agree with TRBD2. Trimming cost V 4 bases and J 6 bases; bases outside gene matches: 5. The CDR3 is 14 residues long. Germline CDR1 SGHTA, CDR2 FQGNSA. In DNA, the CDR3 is TGTGCCAGCAGCTACCAGACTAGCGGCGATACGCAGTATTTT. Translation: CASSYQTSGDTQYF.

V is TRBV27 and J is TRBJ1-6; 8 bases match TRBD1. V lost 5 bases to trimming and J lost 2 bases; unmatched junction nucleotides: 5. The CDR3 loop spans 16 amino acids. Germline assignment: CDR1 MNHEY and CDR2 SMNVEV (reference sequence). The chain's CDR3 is CASSLSTGAYNSPLHF. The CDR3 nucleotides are TGTGCCAGCAGTCTCTCGACAGGGGCCTATAATTCACCCCTCCACTTT.

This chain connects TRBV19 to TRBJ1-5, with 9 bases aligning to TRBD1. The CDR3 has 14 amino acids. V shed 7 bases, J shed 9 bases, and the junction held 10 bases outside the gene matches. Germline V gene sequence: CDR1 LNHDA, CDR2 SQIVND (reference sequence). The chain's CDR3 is CASNPGQGFLPQHF. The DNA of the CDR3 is TGTGCCAGTAACCCGGGACAGGGATTTTTGCCCCAGCATTTT.

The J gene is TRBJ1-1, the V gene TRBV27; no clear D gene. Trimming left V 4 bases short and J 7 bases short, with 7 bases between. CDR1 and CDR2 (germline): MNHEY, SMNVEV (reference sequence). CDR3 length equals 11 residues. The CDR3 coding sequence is TGTGCCAGCAGTTCGTACGGTGAAGCTTTCTTT. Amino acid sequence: CASSSYGEAFF.

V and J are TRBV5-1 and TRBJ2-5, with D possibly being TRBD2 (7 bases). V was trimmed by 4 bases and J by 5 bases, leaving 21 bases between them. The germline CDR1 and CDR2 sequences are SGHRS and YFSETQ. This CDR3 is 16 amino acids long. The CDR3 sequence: CASSNLGGGRSETQYF. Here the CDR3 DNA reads TGCGCCAGCAGCAATTTGGGCGGGGGCCGGAGTGAGACCCAGTACTTC.

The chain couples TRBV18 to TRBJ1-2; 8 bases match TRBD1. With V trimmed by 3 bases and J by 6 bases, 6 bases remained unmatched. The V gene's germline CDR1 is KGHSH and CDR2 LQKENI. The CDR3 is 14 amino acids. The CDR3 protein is CASSPVVTGDGYTF. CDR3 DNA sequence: TGTGCCAGCTCACCTGTCGTGACAGGGGATGGCTACACCTTC.